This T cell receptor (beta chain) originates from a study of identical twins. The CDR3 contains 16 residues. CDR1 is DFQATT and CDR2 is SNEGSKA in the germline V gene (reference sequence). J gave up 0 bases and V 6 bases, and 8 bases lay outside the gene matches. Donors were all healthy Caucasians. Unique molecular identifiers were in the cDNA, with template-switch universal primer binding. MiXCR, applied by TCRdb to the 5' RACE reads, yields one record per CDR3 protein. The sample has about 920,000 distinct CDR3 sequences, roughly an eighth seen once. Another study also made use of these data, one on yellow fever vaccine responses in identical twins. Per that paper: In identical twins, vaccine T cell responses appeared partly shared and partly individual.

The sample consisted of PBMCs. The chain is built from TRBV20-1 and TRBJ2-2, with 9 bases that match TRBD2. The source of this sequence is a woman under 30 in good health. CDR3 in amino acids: CSARLAGAANTGELFF. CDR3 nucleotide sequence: TGCAGTGCCCGATTAGCGGGGGCTGCGAACACCGGGGAGCTGTTTTTT.